Sequencing of this T cell receptor (beta chain) was carried out in a study of blood T cell repertoires in COVID-19. About the study: Both acute and convalescent COVID-19 samples were obtained from the United States, Italy and Spain. PBMCs, B-cell-depleted T cells, or T cells were the source of the cDNA or gDNA that made up the material.

CDR3 length equals 13 residues. V lost 3 bases to trimming and J lost 2 bases, with 5 bases between them. Per the germline V gene, CDR1 is KGHDR and CDR2 is SFDVKD. Clones were sequenced by immunoSEQ multiplex PCR, and TCRdb holds only the in-frame ones, with some missing. Among 90,000 to 120,000 clones, approximately 80% were seen once, and the ten largest hold approximately 3.3%. This receptor was obtained from a woman older than 75 with active or convalescent COVID-19. Sequencing used peripheral blood. The V and J genes are TRBV24-1 and TRBJ2-3; D unclear. The CDR3 sequence: CATSDPNTDTQYF. The CDR3 DNA reads TGTGCCACCAGTGATCCTAACACAGATACGCAGTATTTT.